This T cell receptor (beta chain) was captured by sequencing in a study of T-cell reconstitution after alpha-beta-depleted transplantation in children. This clonotype was seen repeatedly, ten times or more. Researchers prepared the TCRbeta library using unique molecular identifiers, the study reports. MiXCR, applied by TCRdb to the PCR reads, yields one record per CDR3 protein. The data contain 700,000 or so distinct CDR3 sequences, roughly 13% of them singletons. This sequence originates from a girl aged 2 to 9 with congenital amegakaryocytic thrombocytopenia, due to receive a stem cell transplant. The specimen was PBMCs, collected before TCRalphabeta/CD19-depleted stem cell transplant.

The DNA of the CDR3 is TGCAGCGTCGAACCGAGGGACAGGGGGGAAAAACTGTTTTTT. Its protein is CSVEPRDRGEKLFF. This chain joins TRBV29-1 and TRBJ1-4, with TRBD1 matching 11 bases. The CDR3 is 14 amino acids. The V and J ends lost 6 bases and 8 bases, in that order; junction bases with no gene match: 8. Germline CDR1 is SQVTM and CDR2 is ANQGSEA.